This T cell receptor (beta chain) came from a study of T cell repertoires in cytomegalovirus infection. Study-wide background: Used in the study were CMV epitopes, some recently identified and HLA-C-restricted, others well-studied and HLA-B-restricted. Public TCR beta signature analysis indicated the presence of both CMV infection and matching HLA type.

One entry per CDR3 protein results from TCRdb running MiXCR on the reads. The repertoire includes approximately 340,000 distinct CDR3 sequences, under 35% of them detected once, and about 19% sits in the top ten. Regarding the study as a whole: Cumulated frequencies of public TCR beta families served to identify carriers of CMV plus the relevant HLA.

This clonotype was seen a handful of times. Its specificity is unknown. The CDR3 sequence is 14 residues long. Looked up from germline, CDR1 is SGHAT and CDR2 is FQNNGV. The V gene lost 1 base and the J gene lost 10 bases, with 14 bases spanning the gap. The chain uses TRBV11-2 and TRBJ2-1, with D hard to call. The source material was cultured PBMCs, sampled from culture after CMV antigen stimulation. The TCR comes from a human donor in good health (CMV status not recorded). Some clones in this sample may be carry-over from other donors' samples. The CDR3 protein is CASSLGLLEREQFF. In nucleotides, the CDR3 is TGTGCCAGCAGCTTAGGCCTTCTGGAGCGCGAGCAGTTCTTC.